The TCR beta chain under discussion was sequenced for a study of radiation and T cells in renal cell carcinoma. The study's findings and limits: In blood, top tumor clones expanded by 2 weeks, shrinking by 4. Without pretreatment biopsies, baseline tumor clonotype presence was undetermined.

Time point of the sample: baseline pretreatment blood. Treatment indicated: 15 Gy SBRT to primary tumor, nephrectomy 4 weeks later. This renal cell carcinoma was of the clear cell type. Sequencing was performed with immunoSEQ multiplex PCR; in TCRdb, only in-frame clones are kept and a portion is missing. The data show about 150,000 clones, nearly 90% seen once. As for this clone: What it binds is unknown.

Germline CDR1 is SGHRS and CDR2 is YFSETQ. CDR3 length equals 15 residues. V trimming: 2 bases; J trimming: 0 bases; junction bases outside the gene matches: 1. This receptor was obtained from a woman between 50 and 59 years old with renal cell carcinoma. Sequencing used blood, obtained from a patient whose treatment included radiotherapy and nephrectomy. The chain combines TRBV5-1 with TRBJ2-3; TRBD2 aligns across 9 bases. The CDR3 spells CASSFSGGSTDTQYF. The CDR3 region has the DNA TGCGCCAGCAGCTTTAGCGGGGGAAGCACAGATACGCAGTATTTT. Combining the CDR3 with reference TRBV5-1 and TRBJ2-3 gives the whole variable domain KAGVTQTPRYLIKTRGQQVTLSCSPISGHRSVSWYQQTPGQGLQFLFEYFSETQRNKGNFPGRFSGRQFSNSRSEMNVSTLELGDSALYLCASSFSGGSTDTQYFGPGTRLTVL.